The clone carrying this T cell receptor (beta chain) was recorded once. Its antigen is currently unknown. V lost 1 base to trimming and J lost 5 bases, with 21 bases between them. CDR1 MDHEN and CDR2 SYDVKM come from the germline V gene. This CDR3 has 18 amino acids. After expansion with viral peptide pools in the ViraFEST assay, antigen-specific CD4+ T cells were sequenced. Culture proceeded for 10 days, and CD4+ T cells were then isolated. Vaccine recipients lacked prior SARS-CoV-2 infection and had negative nucleocapsid antibodies. Wells containing over 1.5 million PBMC each were cultured with approximately 9.7 IU/ml IL-2 and 7.5 to 10 ug/ml peptides. Each culture had half its medium swapped for IL-2 medium on days 3 and 7. The data are from a study of vaccination effects on CD4 cells after COVID-19. The study's findings and limits: Small numbers of convalescent patients limited the study. It also lacked early post-infection timepoints.

Assay: immunoSEQ multiplex PCR; the TCRdb copy retains only in-frame clones and omits some. Of some 19,000 clones in the sample, 73% were seen once. Sequencing used CD4+ T cells from PBMCs cultured with HCoV-NL63 spike peptides, obtained before COVID-19 vaccination. V gene TRBV28 combines with J gene TRBJ1-5; D is ambiguous. The origin of this receptor is a human donor who received a COVID-19 vaccine. The CDR3 here is CASSLSQRLGSSDQPQHF. DNA for the CDR3: TGTGCCAGCAGTTTATCCCAGAGGTTGGGCTCTTCGGATCAGCCCCAGCATTTT. The full variable domain, rest sourced from reference TRBV28 and TRBJ1-5, is DVKVTQSSRYLVKRTGEKVFLECVQDMDHENMFWYRQDPGLGLRLIYFSYDVKMKEKGDIPEGYSVSREKKERFSLILESASTNQTSMYLCASSLSQRLGSSDQPQHFGDGTRLSIL.